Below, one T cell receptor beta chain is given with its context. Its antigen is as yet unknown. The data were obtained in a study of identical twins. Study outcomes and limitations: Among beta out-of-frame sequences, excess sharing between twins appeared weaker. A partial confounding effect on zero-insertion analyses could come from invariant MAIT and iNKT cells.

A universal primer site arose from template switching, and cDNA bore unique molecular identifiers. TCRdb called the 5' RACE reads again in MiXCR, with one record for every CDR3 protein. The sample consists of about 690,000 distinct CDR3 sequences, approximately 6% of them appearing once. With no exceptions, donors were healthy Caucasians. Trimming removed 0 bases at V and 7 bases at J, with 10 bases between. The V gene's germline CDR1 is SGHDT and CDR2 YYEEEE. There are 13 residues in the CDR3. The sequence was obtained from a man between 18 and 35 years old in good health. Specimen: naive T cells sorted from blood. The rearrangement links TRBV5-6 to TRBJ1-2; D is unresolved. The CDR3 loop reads CASSLARVGGYTF. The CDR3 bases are TGTGCCAGCAGCTTGGCTCGGGTTGGTGGCTACACCTTC.